Listed below are T cell receptor beta chains from one sample, sequenced in a study of CD8 T cells in ankylosing spondylitis. From the 5' RACE reads, TCRdb called clonotypes with MiXCR, one entry per CDR3 protein. The table includes 700,000 or so distinct CDR3 sequences, around 17% detected once. Sequencing was done on a sample of blood, either unsorted or a sorted T cell fraction (not recorded which). The receptor set was obtained from a male donor with ankylosing spondylitis. The CDR3 runs from the conserved cysteine through the conserved F or W. A D gene is named only where the DNA matches it firmly. Rows give clone size only sometimes, using once, few, many, or a class for an expanded clone.

J	size	V	D	DNA	CDR3
TRBJ1-6	few	TRBV27	NA	TGTGCCAGCAGAAGCCACCGGGACTTAACCTCACCCCTCCACTTT	CASRSHRDLTSPLHF
TRBJ2-5	NA	TRBV4-1	NA	TGCGCCAGCAGCCGGACTGTTAGCCGACAAGAGACCCAGTACTTC	CASSRTVSRQETQYF
TRBJ2-7	many	TRBV7-2	NA	TGTGCCAGCAGCTCACGAAAGAGTATCAGCGACGAGCAGTACTTC	CASSSRKSISDEQYF
TRBJ2-4	many	TRBV12-3/TRBV12-4	NA	TGTGCCAGCAGTCTGGGTGACAGTGGGGCCAAAAACATTCAGTACTTC	CASSLGDSGAKNIQYF
TRBJ1-2	few	TRBV2	NA	TGTGCCAGTGGTGCCCGATATGGCTACACCTTC	CASGARYGYTF
TRBJ2-2	NA	TRBV10-3	TRBD2	TGTGCCACCCAGGGAACGGGGGGGCTATTGGACACCGGGGAGCTGTTTTTT	CATQGTGGLLDTGELFF
TRBJ1-1	few	TRBV3-1	NA	TGTGCCAGCAGCCAAGCGGGCCAGATGAACACTGAAGCTTTCTTT	CASSQAGQMNTEAFF
TRBJ2-5	many	TRBV10-3	TRBD2	TGTGCCATCAGGGAACTAGCGGAAGAGACCCAGTACTTC	CAIRELAEETQYF
TRBJ1-4	NA	TRBV6-1	NA	TGTGCCAGCAGTGGCACTACAGGGCAGTTTTATGAAAAACTGTTTTTT	CASSGTTGQFYEKLFF
TRBJ1-1	few	TRBV7-4	NA	TGTGCCAGCAGCTCTCCCTTTGGTAGTGTGGCTCGCACTGAAGCTTTCTTT	CASSSPFGSVARTEAFF
TRBJ2-3	few	TRBV19	NA	TGTGCCAGTAGTCCCTGGGCTGCAGATACGCAGTATTTT	CASSPWAADTQYF
TRBJ1-2	NA	TRBV29-1	NA	TGCAGCGTTGCCGATTTAAGGCTTGGCTACACCTTC	CSVADLRLGYTF
TRBJ1-1	few	TRBV7-2	NA	TGTGCCAGCAGCTTAATAACCGCGGGGGGAACTGAAGCTTTCTTT	CASSLITAGGTEAFF
TRBJ2-4	NA	TRBV5-1	TRBD2	TGCGCCAGCAGCTCGGGGACTAGCGGGCTGGGGGGAAACATTCAGTACTTC	CASSSGTSGLGGNIQYF
TRBJ2-7	NA	TRBV5-1	TRBD1	TGTGCCAGCAGCCCGGGACAGGGTGTTCTGGAGCAGTACTTC	CASSPGQGVLEQYF
TRBJ1-1	NA	TRBV6-1	TRBD1	TGTGCCGGGGAGACAGGGTTCGCTTTCTTT	CAGETGFAFF
TRBJ1-1	few	TRBV3-1	NA	TGTGCCAGCAGCCAAGATACAGGCGAGAACACTGAAGCTTTCTTT	CASSQDTGENTEAFF
TRBJ2-1	many	TRBV29-1	TRBD2	TGCAGCGTTGAAAGCCCCTCTAGCGGGAGGGCCAAGGATGAGCAGTTCTTC	CSVESPSSGRAKDEQFF
TRBJ2-7	few	TRBV6-6	NA	TGTGCCAGCACCGAACTTCCCTACTACGAGCAGTACTTC	CASTELPYYEQYF
TRBJ2-7	few	TRBV7-9	TRBD1	TGTGCCAGCAGCACCCGGGACAGGGAAGACGAGCAGTACTTC	CASSTRDREDEQYF
TRBJ2-3	few	TRBV20-1	TRBD2	TGCAGTGCTAGAGATGGGACTAGCGTAGTAGATACGCAGTATTTT	CSARDGTSVVDTQYF
TRBJ1-4	NA	TRBV5-1	TRBD1	TGCGCCAGCAGCCGGACAGGGACGACAACTAATGAAAAACTGTTTTTT	CASSRTGTTTNEKLFF
TRBJ2-3	few	TRBV10-2	NA	TGCGCCAGCAGGGTAGGGCTCGCAGATACGCAGTATTTT	CASRVGLADTQYF
TRBJ2-7	NA	TRBV7-8	TRBD2	TGTGCCAGCAGCTTCTCGGGGACTAGCGGCTACGAGCAGTACTTC	CASSFSGTSGYEQYF
TRBJ2-3	few	TRBV4-1	NA	TGCGCCAGCAGCCAAGAGACCGACACAGATACGCAGTATTTT	CASSQETDTDTQYF
TRBJ2-3	NA	TRBV5-1	NA	TGCGCCAGCAGCTTGGATTGGGATAGCACAGATACGCAGTATTTT	CASSLDWDSTDTQYF
TRBJ2-2	few	TRBV11-2	NA	TGTGCCAGCAGCTTAGTTTGGGACCTCACCCCGAACACCGGGGAGCTGTTTTTT	CASSLVWDLTPNTGELFF
TRBJ2-7	NA	TRBV4-1	NA	TGCGCCAGCAGCCAAGATCCAGGGGTGGGTGCCTACGAGCAGTACTTC	CASSQDPGVGAYEQYF
TRBJ2-4	many	TRBV15	NA	TGTGCCACCAGCCCTCGACGAGGGATTCAGTACTTC	CATSPRRGIQYF
TRBJ2-1	NA	TRBV27	NA	TGTGCCAGCAGCCCCCGGTGGAGCTACAATGAGCAGTTCTTC	CASSPRWSYNEQFF
TRBJ1-1	NA	TRBV6-1	NA	TGTGCCATCACGACAGGAACCACTGAAGCTTTCTTT	CAITTGTTEAFF